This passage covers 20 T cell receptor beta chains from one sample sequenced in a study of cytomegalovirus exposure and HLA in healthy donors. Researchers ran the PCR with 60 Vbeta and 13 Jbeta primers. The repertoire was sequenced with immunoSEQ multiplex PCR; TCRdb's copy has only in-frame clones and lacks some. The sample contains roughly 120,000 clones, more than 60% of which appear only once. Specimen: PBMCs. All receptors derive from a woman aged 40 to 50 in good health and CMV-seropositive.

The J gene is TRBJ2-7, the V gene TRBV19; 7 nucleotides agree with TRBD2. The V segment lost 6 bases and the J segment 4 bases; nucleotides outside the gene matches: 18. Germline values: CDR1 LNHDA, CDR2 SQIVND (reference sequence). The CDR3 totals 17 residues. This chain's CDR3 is CASRVPSGIRDEYEQYF. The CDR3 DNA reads TGTGCCAGTAGAGTGCCTAGCGGCATTCGGGACGAGTACGAGCAGTACTTC. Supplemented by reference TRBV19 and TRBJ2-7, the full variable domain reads DGGITQSPKYLFRKEGQNVTLSCEQNLNHDAMYWYRQDPGQGLRLIYYSQIVNDFQKGDIAEGYSVSREKKESFPLTVTSAQKNPTAFYLCASRVPSGIRDEYEQYFGPGTRLTVT.

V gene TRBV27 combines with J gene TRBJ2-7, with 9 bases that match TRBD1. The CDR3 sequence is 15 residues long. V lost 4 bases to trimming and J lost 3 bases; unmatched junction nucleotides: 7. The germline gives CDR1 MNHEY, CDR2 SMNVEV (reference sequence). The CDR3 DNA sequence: TGTGCCAGCAGTTCAGGACAGGGGATTGACTACGAGCAGTACTTC. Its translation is CASSSGQGIDYEQYF.

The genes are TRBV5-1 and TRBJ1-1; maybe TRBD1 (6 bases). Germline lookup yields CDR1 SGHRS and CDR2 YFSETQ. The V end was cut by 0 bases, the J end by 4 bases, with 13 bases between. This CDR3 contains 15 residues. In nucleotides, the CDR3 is TGCGCCAGCAGCTTGGTCGGGGGGCGGGGCACTGAAGCTTTCTTT. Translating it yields CASSLVGGRGTEAFF.

CDR3 residues: CASSFARRSYEQYF. CDR3 sequence (DNA): TGTGCCAGCAGCTTTGCCAGGCGCTCCTACGAGCAGTACTTC. The chain links TRBV5-4 to TRBJ2-7; D uncertain. Trimming stripped 2 bases from V and 0 bases from J, with 9 bases between. The germline V gene has CDR1 SGHNT and CDR2 YYREEE (reference sequence). The CDR3 is 14 residues long.

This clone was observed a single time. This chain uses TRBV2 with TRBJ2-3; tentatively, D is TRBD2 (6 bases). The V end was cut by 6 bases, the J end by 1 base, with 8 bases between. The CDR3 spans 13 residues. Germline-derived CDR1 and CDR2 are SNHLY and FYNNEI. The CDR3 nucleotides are TGTGCCAGCAGGGGGACTGGCACAGATACGCAGTATTTT. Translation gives CASRGTGTDTQYF.

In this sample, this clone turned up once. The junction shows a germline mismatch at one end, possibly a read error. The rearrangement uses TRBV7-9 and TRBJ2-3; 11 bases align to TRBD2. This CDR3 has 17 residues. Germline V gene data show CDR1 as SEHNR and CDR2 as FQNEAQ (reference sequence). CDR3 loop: CSSSQALAGGNTDTQYF. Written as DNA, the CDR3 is TGTTCCAGCAGCCAGGCCCTAGCGGGGGGTAACACAGATACGCAGTATTTT.

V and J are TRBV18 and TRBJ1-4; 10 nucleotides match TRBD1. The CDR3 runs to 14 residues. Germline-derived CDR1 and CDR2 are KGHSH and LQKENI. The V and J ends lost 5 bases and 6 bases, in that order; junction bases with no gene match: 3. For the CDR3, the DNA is TGTGCCAGCTCATCCGGGACAGGGGATGAAAAACTGTTTTTT. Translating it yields CASSSGTGDEKLFF.

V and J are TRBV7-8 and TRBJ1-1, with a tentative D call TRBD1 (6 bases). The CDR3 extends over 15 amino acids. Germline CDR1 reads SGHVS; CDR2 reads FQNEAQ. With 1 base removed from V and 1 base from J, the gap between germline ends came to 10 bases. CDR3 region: CASSLGQVPNTEAFF. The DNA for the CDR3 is TGTGCCAGCAGCTTAGGACAGGTCCCGAACACTGAAGCTTTCTTT.

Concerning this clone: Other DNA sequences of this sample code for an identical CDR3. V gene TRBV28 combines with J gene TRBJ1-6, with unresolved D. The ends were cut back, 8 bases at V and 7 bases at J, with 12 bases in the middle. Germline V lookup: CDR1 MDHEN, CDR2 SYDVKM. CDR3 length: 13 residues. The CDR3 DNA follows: TGTGCCAGCCGACCACAGCACAATTCACCCCTCCACTTT. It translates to CASRPQHNSPLHF.

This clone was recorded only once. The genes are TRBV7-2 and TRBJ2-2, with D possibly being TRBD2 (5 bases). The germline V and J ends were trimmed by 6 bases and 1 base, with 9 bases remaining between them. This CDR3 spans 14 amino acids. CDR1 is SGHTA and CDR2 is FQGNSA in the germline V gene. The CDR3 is CASSPGMNTGELFF. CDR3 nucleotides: TGTGCCAGCAGTCCGGGGATGAACACCGGGGAGCTGTTTTTT.

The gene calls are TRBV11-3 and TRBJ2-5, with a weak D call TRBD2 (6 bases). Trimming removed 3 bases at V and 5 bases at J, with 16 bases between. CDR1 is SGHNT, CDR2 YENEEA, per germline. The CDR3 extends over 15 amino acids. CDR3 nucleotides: TGTGCCAGCAGCTTCGGGGCAGGAGGGCTTGAGACCCAGTACTTC. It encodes CASSFGAGGLETQYF.

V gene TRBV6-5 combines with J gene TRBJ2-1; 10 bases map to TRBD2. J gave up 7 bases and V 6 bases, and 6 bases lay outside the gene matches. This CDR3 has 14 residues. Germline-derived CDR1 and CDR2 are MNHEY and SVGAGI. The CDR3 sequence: CASSQLAGNNEQFF. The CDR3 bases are TGTGCCAGCAGCCAACTAGCGGGAAATAATGAGCAGTTCTTC.

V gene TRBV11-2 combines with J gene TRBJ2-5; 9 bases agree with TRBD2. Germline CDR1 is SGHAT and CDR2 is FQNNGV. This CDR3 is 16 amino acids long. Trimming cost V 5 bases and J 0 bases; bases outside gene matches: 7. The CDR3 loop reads CASSERTSAYQETQYF. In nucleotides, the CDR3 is TGTGCCAGCAGCGAAAGGACTAGCGCGTACCAAGAGACCCAGTACTTC.

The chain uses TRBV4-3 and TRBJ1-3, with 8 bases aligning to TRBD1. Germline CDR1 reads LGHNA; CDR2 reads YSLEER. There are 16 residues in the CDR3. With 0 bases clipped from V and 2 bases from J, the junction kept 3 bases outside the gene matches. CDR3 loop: CASSQEVQGAGNTIYF. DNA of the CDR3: TGCGCCAGCAGCCAAGAGGTACAGGGGGCTGGAAACACCATATATTTT.

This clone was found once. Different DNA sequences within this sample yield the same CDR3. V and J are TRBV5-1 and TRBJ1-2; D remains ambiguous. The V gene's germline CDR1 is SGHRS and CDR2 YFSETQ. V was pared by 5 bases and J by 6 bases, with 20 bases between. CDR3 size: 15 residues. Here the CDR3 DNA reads TGCGCCAGCAGATCAGACCCGGGGAAGGTGGATGGCTACACCTTC. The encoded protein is CASRSDPGKVDGYTF.

The chain's CDR3 is CASSQDKQGNTEAFF. CDR3 coding DNA: TGCGCCAGCAGCCAAGATAAACAGGGCAACACTGAAGCTTTCTTT. The V gene is TRBV4-3, the J gene TRBJ1-1; a possible D gene is TRBD1 (6 bases). The V gene lost 0 bases and the J gene lost 2 bases, with 10 bases spanning the gap. Germline V CDR1 and CDR2: LGHNA, YSLEER. The CDR3 length is 15 residues.

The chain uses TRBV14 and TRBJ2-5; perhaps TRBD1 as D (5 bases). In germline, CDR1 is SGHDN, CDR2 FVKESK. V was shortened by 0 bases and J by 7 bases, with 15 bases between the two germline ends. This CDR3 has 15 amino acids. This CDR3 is CASSQEWQGSGTQYF. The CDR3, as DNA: TGTGCCAGCAGCCAAGAATGGCAGGGATCCGGGACCCAGTACTTC.

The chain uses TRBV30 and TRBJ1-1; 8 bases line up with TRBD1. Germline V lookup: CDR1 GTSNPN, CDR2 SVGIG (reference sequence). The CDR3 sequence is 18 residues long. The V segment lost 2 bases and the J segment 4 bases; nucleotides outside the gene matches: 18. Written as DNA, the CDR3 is TGTGCCTGGAGTCGAGGACAGGGTGGAGATGTAGGGCGCACTGAAGCTTTCTTT. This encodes CAWSRGQGGDVGRTEAFF.

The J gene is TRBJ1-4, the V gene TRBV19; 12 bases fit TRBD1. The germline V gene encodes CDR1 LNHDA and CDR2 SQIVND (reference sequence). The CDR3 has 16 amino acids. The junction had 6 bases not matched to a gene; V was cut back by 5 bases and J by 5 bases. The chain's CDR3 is CASSPRDRGRNEKLFF. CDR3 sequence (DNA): TGTGCCAGTAGTCCTCGGGACAGGGGGCGGAATGAAAAACTGTTTTTT.

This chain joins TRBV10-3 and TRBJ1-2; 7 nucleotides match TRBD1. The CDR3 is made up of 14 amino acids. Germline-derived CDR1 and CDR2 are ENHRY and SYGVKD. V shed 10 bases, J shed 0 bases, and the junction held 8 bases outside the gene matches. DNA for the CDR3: TGTGCCACACGGACAGGTCCGACTAACTATGGCTACACCTTC. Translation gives CATRTGPTNYGYTF.